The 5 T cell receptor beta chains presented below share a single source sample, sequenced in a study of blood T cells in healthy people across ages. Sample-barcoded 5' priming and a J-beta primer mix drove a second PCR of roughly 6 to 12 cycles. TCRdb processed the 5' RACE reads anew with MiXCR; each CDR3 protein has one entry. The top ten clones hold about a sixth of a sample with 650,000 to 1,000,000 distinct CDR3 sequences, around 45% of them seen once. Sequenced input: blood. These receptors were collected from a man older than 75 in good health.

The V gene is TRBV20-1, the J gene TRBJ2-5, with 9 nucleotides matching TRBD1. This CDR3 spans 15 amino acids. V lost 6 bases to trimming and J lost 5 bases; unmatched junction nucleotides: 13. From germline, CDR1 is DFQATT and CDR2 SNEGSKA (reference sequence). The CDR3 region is CSAEAGQGMVETQYF. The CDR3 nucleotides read TGCAGTGCCGAAGCAGGACAGGGGATGGTGGAGACCCAGTACTTC.

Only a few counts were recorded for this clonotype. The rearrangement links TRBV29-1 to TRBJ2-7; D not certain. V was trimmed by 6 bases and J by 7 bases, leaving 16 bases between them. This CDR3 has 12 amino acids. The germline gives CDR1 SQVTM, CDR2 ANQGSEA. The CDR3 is CSVGLLIGEQYF. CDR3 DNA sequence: TGCAGCGTGGGCCTCTTGATAGGGGAGCAGTACTTC.

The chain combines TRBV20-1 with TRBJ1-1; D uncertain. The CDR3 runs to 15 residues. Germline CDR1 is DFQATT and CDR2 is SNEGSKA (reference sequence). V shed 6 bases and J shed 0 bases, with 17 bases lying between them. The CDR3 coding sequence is TGCAGTGCAAGGGATGGCGGGAACATGAACACTGAAGCTTTCTTT. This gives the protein CSARDGGNMNTEAFF.

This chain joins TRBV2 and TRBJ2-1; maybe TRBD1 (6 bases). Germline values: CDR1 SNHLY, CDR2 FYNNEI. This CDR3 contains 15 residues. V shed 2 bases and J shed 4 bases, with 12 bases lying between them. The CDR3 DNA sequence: TGTGCCAGCAGTGAAAATGGACAGACTTACAATGAGCAGTTCTTC. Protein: CASSENGQTYNEQFF.

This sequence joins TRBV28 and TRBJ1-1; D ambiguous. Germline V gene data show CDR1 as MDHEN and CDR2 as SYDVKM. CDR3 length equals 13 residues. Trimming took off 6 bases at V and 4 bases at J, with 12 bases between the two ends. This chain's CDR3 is CASSPPVPTEAFF. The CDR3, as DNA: TGTGCCAGCAGCCCACCTGTACCCACTGAAGCTTTCTTT.